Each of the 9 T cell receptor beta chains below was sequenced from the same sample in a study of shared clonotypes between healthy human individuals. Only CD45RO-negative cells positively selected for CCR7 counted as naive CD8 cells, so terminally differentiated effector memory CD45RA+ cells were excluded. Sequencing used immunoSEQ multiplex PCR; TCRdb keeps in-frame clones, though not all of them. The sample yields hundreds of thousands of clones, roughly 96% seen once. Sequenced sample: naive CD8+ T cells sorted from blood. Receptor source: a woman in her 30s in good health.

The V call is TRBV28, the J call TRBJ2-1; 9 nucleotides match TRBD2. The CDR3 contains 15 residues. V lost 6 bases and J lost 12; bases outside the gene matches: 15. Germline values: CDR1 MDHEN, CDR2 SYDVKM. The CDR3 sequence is CASSSPGLAYFSQFF. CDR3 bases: TGTGCCAGCAGCTCTCCGGGACTAGCTTATTTTTCGCAGTTCTTC.

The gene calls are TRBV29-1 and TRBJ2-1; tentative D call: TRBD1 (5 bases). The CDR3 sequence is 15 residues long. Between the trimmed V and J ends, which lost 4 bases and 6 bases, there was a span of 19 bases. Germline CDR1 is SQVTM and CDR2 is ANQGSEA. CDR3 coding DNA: TGCAGCGTTGGCCTCGACAGCCGTCTGATCAATGAGCAGTTCTTC. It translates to CSVGLDSRLINEQFF.

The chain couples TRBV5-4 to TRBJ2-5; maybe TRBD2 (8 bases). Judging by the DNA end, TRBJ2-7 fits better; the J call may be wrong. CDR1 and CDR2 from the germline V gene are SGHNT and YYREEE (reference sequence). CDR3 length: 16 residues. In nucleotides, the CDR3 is TGTGCCAGCAGCTTGTCGGGAGGGGGCGCAGGGTACGAGCAGTACTTC. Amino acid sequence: CASSLSGGGAGYEQYF.

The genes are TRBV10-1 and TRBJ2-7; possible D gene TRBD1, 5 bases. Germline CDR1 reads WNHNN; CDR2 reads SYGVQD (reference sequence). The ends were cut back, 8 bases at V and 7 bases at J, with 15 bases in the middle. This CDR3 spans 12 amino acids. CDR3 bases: TGCGCCAGCTCTGACCCAGGGTCAGAGCAGTACTTC. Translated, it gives CASSDPGSEQYF.

Here the CDR3 reads CASSLDRVTTGELFF. The CDR3 region has the DNA TGTGCCAGCAGCCTCGACAGGGTCACCACCGGGGAGCTGTTTTTT. This chain connects TRBV28 to TRBJ2-2; 7 bases are shared with TRBD1. There are 15 residues in the CDR3. J gave up 4 bases and V 6 bases, and 8 bases lay outside the gene matches. The germline CDR1 and CDR2 sequences are MDHEN and SYDVKM.

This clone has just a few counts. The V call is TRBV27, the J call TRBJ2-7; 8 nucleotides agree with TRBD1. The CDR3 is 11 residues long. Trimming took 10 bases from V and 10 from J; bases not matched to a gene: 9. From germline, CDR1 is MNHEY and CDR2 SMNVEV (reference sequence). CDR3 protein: CAIGQGPYQYF. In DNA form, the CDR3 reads TGTGCCATCGGACAGGGACCATACCAGTACTTC.

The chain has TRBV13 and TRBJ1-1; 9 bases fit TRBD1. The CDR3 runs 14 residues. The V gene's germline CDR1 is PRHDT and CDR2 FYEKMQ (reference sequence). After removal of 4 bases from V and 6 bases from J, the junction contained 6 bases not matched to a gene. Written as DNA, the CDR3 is TGTGCCAGCAGCTCCGGGACAGGGAAGGCTGAAGCTTTCTTT. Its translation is CASSSGTGKAEAFF.

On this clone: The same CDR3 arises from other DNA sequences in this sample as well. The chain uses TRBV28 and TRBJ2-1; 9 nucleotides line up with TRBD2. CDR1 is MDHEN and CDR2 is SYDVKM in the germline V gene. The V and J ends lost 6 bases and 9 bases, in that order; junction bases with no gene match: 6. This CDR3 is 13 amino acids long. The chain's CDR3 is CASSLAGAIEQFF. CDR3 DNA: TGTGCCAGCAGCTTAGCGGGAGCGATTGAGCAGTTCTTC.

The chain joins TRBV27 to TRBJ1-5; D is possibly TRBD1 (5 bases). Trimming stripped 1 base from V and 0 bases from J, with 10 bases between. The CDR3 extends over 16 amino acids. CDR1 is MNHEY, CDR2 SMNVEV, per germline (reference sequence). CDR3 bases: TGTGCCAGCAGTTTATTGGCAGGGAATAGCAATCAGCCCCAGCATTTT. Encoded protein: CASSLLAGNSNQPQHF.